This T cell receptor beta chain was documented in a study of T-cell memory formation after mild COVID-19 (dated by TCRdb to 2020 to 2022). Concerning the study at large: Most TCR sequence clusters were specific to one of the two donors. In a couple of donors, T-cell clones that expanded and contracted after mild COVID-19 were followed by sequencing TCRalpha and TCRbeta repertoires longitudinally. The cohort comprised two young, previously healthy adult volunteers, one female and one male.

Points the paper makes about the study in general: Whether the second-wave clones peaking on day 37 were SARS-CoV-2 specific was not confirmed. The study covered only two mild cases, and larger cohorts including severe cases with pre-infection samples were considered necessary. Some responding clones were found in pre-infection memory, which suggests that pre-existing cross-reactive memory T cells took part in the SARS-CoV-2 response. Contracting CD4+ clones turned up mainly in the CM and EM memory subsets, whereas EMRA was where CD8+ clones were enriched. Clones that contracted from day 15 to 85 showed balanced CD4/CD8 phenotypes, whereas a second wave of clones that expanded from day 15 to 37 leaned towards CD4+.

At the junction V is shortened by 6 bases and J by 7 bases, with 16 bases in between. CDR1 and CDR2, looked up from the germline V gene, are MNHNS and SASEGT. Reading from cysteine to phenylalanine, the CDR3 counts 14 amino acids. Just CDR3 DNA is preserved here, 42 bases in frame from base 1. Ficoll-Paque density gradient centrifugation was used to isolate PBMCs. This clonotype was seen many times. Its antigen is currently not known. Per-base qualities were not stored, and no clone one base away is much larger. Data came from an Illumina NovaSeq 6000. cDNA libraries for TCRalpha and TCRbeta were prepared by 5'RACE using constant-segment primers, with sample barcodes and unique molecular identifiers added. RNA was extracted from every sample with Trizol reagent. Amplification of the libraries took two PCR steps, and the second step added a second sample barcode plus Illumina TruSeq adapters. Sequencing of the libraries was done on an Illumina NovaSeq, producing 2 x 150 bp paired-end reads. From the authors' description of their analysis: Reads were demultiplexed and collapsed into UMI-guided consensus sequences with migec v1.2.7. Using mixcr v2.1.11, UMI consensuses were aligned to TRA and TRB V and J templates and then assembled into clonotypes. Expanded or contracted clonotypes were those called significant by both edgeR and NoisET, with noise models trained on biological replicates. For edgeR calls, the thresholds were a false discovery rate-adjusted p below 0.01 and a log2 fold-change of 1. As an exploratory analysis of dynamics, max-normalized trajectories of the 1000 most abundant clonotypes were examined by PCA with hierarchical clustering. Separately sequenced CD4+ and CD8+ repertoires were used to assign a CD4 or CD8 phenotype to each responding clone. Starting from the raw public reads, TCRdb applied fastp trimming at Q25, assembled clones with MiXCR and retained in-frame beta chains. Duplicate CDR3 protein sequences are folded into a single record with the most common DNA and genes. TCRdb, not the authors, supplied the V and J calls. This sample comprises roughly 340,000 distinct CDR3 sequences, 15% to 20% of them detected only once. The ten biggest clones cover approximately 20% of the sample.

The chain joins TRBV6-1 to TRBJ1-5; a tentative D match to TRBD1 spans 6 bases. This TCR was recovered from a man younger than 35 who had mild COVID-19 (a few samples of this study predate the infection). The sample titles of this study are shuffled in the database, so cell type and time point are left out; the donor was told from shared clones. Sequences were obtained from PBMCs or a T cell subset sorted from them (not recorded which). The CDR3 protein is CASRGGGSWQPQHF. The DNA sequence reads TGTGCCAGCAGAGGGGGGGGGTCGTGGCAGCCCCAGCATTTT.